Described below is a single T cell receptor beta chain sequence and its context. Molecular barcoding with unique molecular identifiers was used for the TCRbeta library. One entry per CDR3 protein, called by TCRdb with MiXCR from the PCR reads. The table lists approximately 650,000 distinct CDR3 sequences, around 14% of them singletons. These data come from a study of T-cell reconstitution after alpha-beta-depleted transplantation in children. This TCR came from a girl aged 2 to 9 with congenital amegakaryocytic thrombocytopenia, due to receive a stem cell transplant. The sample in question was PBMCs, obtained before TCRalphabeta/CD19-depleted stem cell transplant.

This chain's CDR3 is CASSQMTSGRYEQFF. For the CDR3, the DNA is TGTGCCAGCAGTCAGATGACTAGCGGACGTTATGAGCAGTTCTTC. The chain recombines TRBV5-6 with TRBJ2-1; 9 bases are a match to TRBD2. CDR1 is SGHDT and CDR2 is YYEEEE in the germline V gene. V shed 5 bases, J shed 8 bases, and the junction held 11 bases outside the gene matches. This CDR3 is 15 amino acids long.